This entry features one T cell receptor (beta chain) sequence. Its antigen is currently unknown. A single record per CDR3 protein comes from TCRdb applying MiXCR to the reads. The sample lists 200,000 to 300,000 distinct CDR3 sequences, less than 9.5% occurring once. The data derive from a study of T cell repertoires in cytomegalovirus infection. Across the whole study: Matching HLA type and CMV infection were both indicated by public TCR beta signatures. General study points: Predominance within the ex vivo response was attributable to HLA-C-restricted CMV-specific TCR beta clonotypes. Of the TCR beta families, the public ones yielded a cumulative frequency that identified carriers of CMV plus the relevant HLA.

V was cut by 4 bases and J by 3 bases, with 10 bases left in between. CDR3 length equals 12 residues. CDR1 is SQVTM, CDR2 ANQGSEA, per germline. Sequencing was performed on PBMCs. V is TRBV29-1 and J is TRBJ2-7; no clear D gene. This sequence originates from a human donor in good health (CMV status not recorded). Some clones in this sample may be carry-over from other donors' samples. The CDR3 sequence is CSVGHMDYEQYF. The CDR3, as DNA: TGCAGCGTTGGACATATGGACTACGAGCAGTACTTC.